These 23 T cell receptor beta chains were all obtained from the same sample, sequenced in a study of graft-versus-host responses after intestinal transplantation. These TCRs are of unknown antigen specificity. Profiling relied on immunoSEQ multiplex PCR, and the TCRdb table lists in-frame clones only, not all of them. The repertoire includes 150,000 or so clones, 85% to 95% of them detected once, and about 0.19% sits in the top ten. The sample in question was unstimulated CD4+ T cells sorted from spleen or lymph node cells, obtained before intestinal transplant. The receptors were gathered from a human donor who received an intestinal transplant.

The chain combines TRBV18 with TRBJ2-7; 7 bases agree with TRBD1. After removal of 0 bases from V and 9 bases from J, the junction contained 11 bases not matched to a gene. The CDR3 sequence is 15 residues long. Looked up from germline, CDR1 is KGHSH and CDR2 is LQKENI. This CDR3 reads CASSPPGQYYERQYF. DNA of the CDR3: TGTGCCAGCTCACCACCGGGACAGTACTACGAGCGGCAGTACTTC. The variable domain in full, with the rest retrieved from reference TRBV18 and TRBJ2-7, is NAGVMQNPRHLVRRRGQEARLRCSPMKGHSHVYWYRQLPEEGLKFMVYLQKENIIDESGMPKERFSAEFPKEGPSILRIQQVVRGDSAAYFCASSPPGQYYERQYFGPGTRLTVT.

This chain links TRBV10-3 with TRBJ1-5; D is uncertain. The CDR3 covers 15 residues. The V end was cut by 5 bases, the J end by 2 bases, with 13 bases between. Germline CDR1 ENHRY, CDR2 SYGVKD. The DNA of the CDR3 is TGTGCCATCAGTCCAGAGGTAGGAGGCAATCAGCCCCAGCATTTT. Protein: CAISPEVGGNQPQHF.

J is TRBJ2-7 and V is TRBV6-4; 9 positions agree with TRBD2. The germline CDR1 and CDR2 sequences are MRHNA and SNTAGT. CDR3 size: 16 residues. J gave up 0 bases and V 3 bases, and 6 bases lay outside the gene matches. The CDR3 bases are TGTGCCAGCAGTGAGGAGGGACTAGCCCTCTCCTACGAGCAGTACTTC. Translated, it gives CASSEEGLALSYEQYF.

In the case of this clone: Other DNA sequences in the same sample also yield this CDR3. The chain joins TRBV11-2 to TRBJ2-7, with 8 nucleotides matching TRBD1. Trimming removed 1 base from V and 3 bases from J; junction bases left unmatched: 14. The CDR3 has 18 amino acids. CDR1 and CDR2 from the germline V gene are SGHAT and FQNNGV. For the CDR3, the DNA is TGTGCCAGCAGCTTAGGGGACAGGCGCTCGGTATCGCTCTACGAGCAGTACTTC. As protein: CASSLGDRRSVSLYEQYF.

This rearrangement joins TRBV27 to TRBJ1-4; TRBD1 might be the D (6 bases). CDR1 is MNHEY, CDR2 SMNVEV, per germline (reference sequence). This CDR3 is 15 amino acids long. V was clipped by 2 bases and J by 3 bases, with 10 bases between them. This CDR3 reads CASSLQGTSNEKLFF. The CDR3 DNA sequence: TGTGCCAGCAGTTTACAGGGGACTTCTAATGAAAAACTGTTTTTT.

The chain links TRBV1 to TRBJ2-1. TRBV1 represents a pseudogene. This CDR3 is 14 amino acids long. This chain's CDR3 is CTSSHPVGGIEQFF. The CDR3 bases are TGCACCAGCAGCCACCCAGTAGGTGGAATTGAGCAGTTCTTC.

The CDR3 reads CASSIRDRGQNTIYF. DNA of the CDR3: TGTGCCAGCAGTATCAGGGACAGGGGACAAAACACCATATATTTT. The chain has TRBV28 and TRBJ1-3; TRBD1 matches 10 bases. Per germline, CDR1 MDHEN and CDR2 SYDVKM. This CDR3 has 15 residues. V was pared by 5 bases and J by 6 bases, with 7 bases of the junction left unmatched.

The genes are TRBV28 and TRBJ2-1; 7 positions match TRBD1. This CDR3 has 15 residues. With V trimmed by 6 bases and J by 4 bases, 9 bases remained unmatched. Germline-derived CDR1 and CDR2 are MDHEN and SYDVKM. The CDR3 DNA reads TGTGCCAGCAGGCTACAGGGGAATCCTTACAATGAGCAGTTCTTC. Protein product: CASRLQGNPYNEQFF.

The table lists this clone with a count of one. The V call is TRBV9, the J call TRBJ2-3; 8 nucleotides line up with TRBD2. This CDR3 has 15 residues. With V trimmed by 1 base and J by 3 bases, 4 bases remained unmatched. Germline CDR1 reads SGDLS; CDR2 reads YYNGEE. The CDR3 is CASSVLAGMTDTQYF. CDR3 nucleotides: TGTGCCAGCAGCGTACTAGCGGGCATGACAGATACGCAGTATTTT.

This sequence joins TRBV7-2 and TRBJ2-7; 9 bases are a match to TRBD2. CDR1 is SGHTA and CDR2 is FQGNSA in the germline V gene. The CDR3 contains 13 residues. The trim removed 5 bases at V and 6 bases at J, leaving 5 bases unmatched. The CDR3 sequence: CASSQGLAGEQYF. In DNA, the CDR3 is TGTGCCAGCAGCCAGGGACTAGCAGGCGAGCAGTACTTC.

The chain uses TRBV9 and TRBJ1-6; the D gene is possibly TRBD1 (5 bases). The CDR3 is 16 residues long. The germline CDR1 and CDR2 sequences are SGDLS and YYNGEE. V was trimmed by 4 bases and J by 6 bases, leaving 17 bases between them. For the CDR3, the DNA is TGTGCCAGCAGCTCGGAGGGGATCAAGGCTAATTCACCCCTCCACTTT. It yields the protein CASSSEGIKANSPLHF.

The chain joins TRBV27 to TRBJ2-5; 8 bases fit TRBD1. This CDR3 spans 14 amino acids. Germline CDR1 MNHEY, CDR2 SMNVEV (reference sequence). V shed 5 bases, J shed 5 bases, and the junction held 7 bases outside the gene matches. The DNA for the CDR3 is TGTGCCAGCAGTCTCCGGGACAGGCTTGAGACCCAGTACTTC. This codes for CASSLRDRLETQYF.

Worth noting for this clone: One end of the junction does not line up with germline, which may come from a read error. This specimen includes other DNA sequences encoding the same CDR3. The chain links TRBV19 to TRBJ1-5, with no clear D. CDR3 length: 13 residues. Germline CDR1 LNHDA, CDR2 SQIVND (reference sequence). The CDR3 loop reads CASSIGWNQPQHF. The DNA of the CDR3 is TGTGCCAGTAGTATTGGTTGGAACCAGCCCCAGCACTTT.

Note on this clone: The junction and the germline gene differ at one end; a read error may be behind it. CDR3 region: CASSFSFGSGQETQYF. Here the CDR3 DNA reads TGTGCTAGCAGCTTCTCATTTGGCAGCGGACAAGAGACCCAGTACTTC. This chain uses TRBV7-7 with TRBJ2-5; the D gene is possibly TRBD2 (5 bases). Germline assignment: CDR1 SSHAT and CDR2 FNYEAQ (reference sequence). This CDR3 is built from 16 residues.

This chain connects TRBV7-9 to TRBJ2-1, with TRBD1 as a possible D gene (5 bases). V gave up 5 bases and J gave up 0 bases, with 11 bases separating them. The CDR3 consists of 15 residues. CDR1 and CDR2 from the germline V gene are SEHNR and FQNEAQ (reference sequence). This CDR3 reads CASSGQGSSYNEQFF. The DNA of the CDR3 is TGTGCCAGCAGCGGTCAGGGTAGCTCCTACAATGAGCAGTTCTTC.

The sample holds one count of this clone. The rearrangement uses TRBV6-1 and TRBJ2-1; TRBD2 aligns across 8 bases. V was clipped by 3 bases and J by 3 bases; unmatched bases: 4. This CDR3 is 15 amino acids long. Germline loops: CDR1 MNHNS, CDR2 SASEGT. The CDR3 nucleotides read TGTGCCAGCAGTGAGGGCGGGAGGTACTACAATGAGCAGTTCTTC. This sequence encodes CASSEGGRYYNEQFF.

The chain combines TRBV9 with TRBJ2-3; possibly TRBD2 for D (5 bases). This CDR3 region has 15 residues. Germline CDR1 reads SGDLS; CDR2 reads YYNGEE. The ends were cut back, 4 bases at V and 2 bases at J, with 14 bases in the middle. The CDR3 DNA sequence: TGTGCCAGCAGCCCTCGGAGGTCCCCCACAGATACGCAGTATTTT. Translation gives CASSPRRSPTDTQYF.

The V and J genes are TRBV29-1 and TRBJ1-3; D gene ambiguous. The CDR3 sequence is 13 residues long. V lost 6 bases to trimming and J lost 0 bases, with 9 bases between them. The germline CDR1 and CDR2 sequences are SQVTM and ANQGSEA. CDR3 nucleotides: TGCAGCGTCCAGGTGCTCTCTGGAAACACCATATATTTT. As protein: CSVQVLSGNTIYF.

This CDR3 is CASSVRGGSYEQYF. The DNA for the CDR3 is TGTGCCAGCAGCGTCAGGGGGGGCTCCTACGAGCAGTACTTC. The chain has TRBV9 and TRBJ2-7; D could derive from TRBD1 or TRBD2 (7 bases each). V dropped 2 bases and J dropped 0 bases, with 9 bases sitting between them. Germline CDR1 is SGDLS and CDR2 is YYNGEE. The CDR3 sequence is 14 residues long.

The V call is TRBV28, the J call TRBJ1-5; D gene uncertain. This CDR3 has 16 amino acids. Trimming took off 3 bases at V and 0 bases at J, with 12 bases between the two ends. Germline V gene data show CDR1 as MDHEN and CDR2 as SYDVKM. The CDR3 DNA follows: TGTGCCAGCAGTTTGGGGAAACACTATAGCAATCAGCCCCAGCATTTT. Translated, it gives CASSLGKHYSNQPQHF.

In DNA form, the CDR3 reads TGTGCCAGCAGTTTGGTGAGCTCCTATAATTCACCCCTCCACTTT. Protein product: CASSLVSSYNSPLHF. The chain recombines TRBV27 with TRBJ1-6; D gene unclear. Trimming removed 3 bases from V and 0 bases from J, with 6 bases in between. The CDR3 totals 15 residues. Germline CDR1 reads MNHEY; CDR2 reads SMNVEV (reference sequence).

CDR3 bases: TGTGCTAGTGGTCTCGGGACAGACTACGAGCAGTACTTC. It translates to CASGLGTDYEQYF. The chain links TRBV12-5 to TRBJ2-7, with 7 bases matching TRBD1. Trimming cost V 5 bases and J 3 bases; bases outside gene matches: 4. Germline-derived CDR1 and CDR2 are LGHNT and FRNRAP. CDR3 length: 13 residues.

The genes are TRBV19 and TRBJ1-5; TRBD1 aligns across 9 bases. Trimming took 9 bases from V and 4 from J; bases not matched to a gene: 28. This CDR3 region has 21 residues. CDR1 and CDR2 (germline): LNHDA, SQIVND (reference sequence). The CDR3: CASRLGTGTVVRGWGNQPQHF. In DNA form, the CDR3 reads TGTGCCAGCCGACTAGGGACAGGGACGGTAGTTAGGGGATGGGGGAATCAGCCCCAGCATTTT.